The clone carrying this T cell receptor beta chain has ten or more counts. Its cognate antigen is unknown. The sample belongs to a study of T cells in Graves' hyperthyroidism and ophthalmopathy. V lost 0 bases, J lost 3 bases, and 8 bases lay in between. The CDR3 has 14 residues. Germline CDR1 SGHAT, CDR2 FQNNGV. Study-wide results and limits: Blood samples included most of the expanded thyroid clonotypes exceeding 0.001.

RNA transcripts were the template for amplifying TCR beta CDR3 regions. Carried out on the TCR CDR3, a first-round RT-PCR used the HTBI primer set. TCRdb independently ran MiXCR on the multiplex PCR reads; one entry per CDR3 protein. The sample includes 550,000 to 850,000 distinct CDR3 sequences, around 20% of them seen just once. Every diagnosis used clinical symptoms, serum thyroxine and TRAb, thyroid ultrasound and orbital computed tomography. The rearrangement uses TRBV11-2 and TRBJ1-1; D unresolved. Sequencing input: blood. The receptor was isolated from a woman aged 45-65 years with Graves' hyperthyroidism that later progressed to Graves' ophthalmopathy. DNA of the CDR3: TGTGCCAGCAGCTTAGACGGCAGATACACTGAAGCTTTCTTT. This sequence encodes CASSLDGRYTEAFF.